One and the same sample provided the 30 T cell receptor beta chains below, sequenced in a study of shared clonotypes between healthy human individuals. The naive CD8 population came from CD45RO-negative cells selected for CCR7, without terminally differentiated effector memory CD45RA+ cells. Some clones are missing from TCRdb's copy, which holds only in-frame ones; the method was immunoSEQ multiplex PCR. The sample has 450,000 to 700,000 clones; around 95% are singletons. The material sequenced was naive CD8+ T cells sorted from blood. The origin of the receptors is a woman aged 25 to 39 in good health.

The chain recombines TRBV19 with TRBJ2-7; D call uncertain. In germline, CDR1 is LNHDA, CDR2 SQIVND (reference sequence). Trimming removed 5 bases at V and 3 bases at J, with 14 bases between. CDR3 length equals 14 residues. CDR3 sequence: CASSFNPGYYEQYF. DNA for the CDR3: TGTGCCAGTAGTTTCAATCCAGGATACTACGAGCAGTACTTC. Variable domain in full (rest from reference TRBV19 and TRBJ2-7): DGGITQSPKYLFRKEGQNVTLSCEQNLNHDAMYWYRQDPGQGLRLIYYSQIVNDFQKGDIAEGYSVSREKKESFPLTVTSAQKNPTAFYLCASSFNPGYYEQYFGPGTRLTVT.

This CDR3 reads CASSNPDRSSYEQYF. CDR3 DNA sequence: TGTGCCAGCAGCAACCCGGACAGGAGCTCCTACGAGCAGTACTTC. The V gene is TRBV5-4, the J gene TRBJ2-7; 7 bases are shared with TRBD1. The CDR3 is made up of 15 amino acids. Germline V lookup: CDR1 SGHNT, CDR2 YYREEE (reference sequence). V gave up 4 bases and J gave up 0 bases; unmatched junction bases: 7.

The V and J genes are TRBV19 and TRBJ2-2; TRBD2 is a possible D gene (6 bases). Trimming stripped 3 bases from V and 3 bases from J, with 17 bases between. Germline V gene sequence: CDR1 LNHDA, CDR2 SQIVND (reference sequence). The length of the CDR3 is 17 residues. CDR3 in amino acids: CASSIVPGVQDTGELFF. The DNA for the CDR3 is TGTGCCAGTAGTATTGTCCCGGGAGTCCAGGACACCGGGGAGCTGTTTTTT. The variable domain in full, completed from reference TRBV19 and TRBJ2-2, reads DGGITQSPKYLFRKEGQNVTLSCEQNLNHDAMYWYRQDPGQGLRLIYYSQIVNDFQKGDIAEGYSVSREKKESFPLTVTSAQKNPTAFYLCASSIVPGVQDTGELFFGEGSRLTVL.

The chain employs TRBV5-1 and TRBJ2-7; 10 nucleotides agree with TRBD2. Per the germline V gene, CDR1 is SGHRS and CDR2 is YFSETQ. The CDR3 loop spans 16 amino acids. Losses at the gene ends were 0 bases for V and 2 bases for J; bases not matched to a gene: 5. The CDR3 region has the DNA TGCGCCAGCAGCTTGGCCTCTCTAGCGGGAGCCTACGAGCAGTACTTC. Its translation: CASSLASLAGAYEQYF.

The rearrangement links TRBV27 to TRBJ2-1; TRBD2 matches at 7 bases. The CDR3 has 17 residues. CDR1 and CDR2 (germline): MNHEY, SMNVEV (reference sequence). The J segment lost 4 bases and the V segment lost 6 bases, leaving 15 bases of the junction unmatched. The CDR3 loop is CASSPTGGTTLYNEQFF. The CDR3 DNA reads as TGTGCCAGCAGCCCCACTGGGGGGACTACTCTATACAATGAGCAGTTCTTC.

This rearrangement joins TRBV11-3 to TRBJ2-5; no definite D call. The CDR3 length is 15 residues. Germline lookup yields CDR1 SGHNT and CDR2 YENEEA. Trimming left V 0 bases short and J 7 bases short, with 15 bases between. The CDR3 here is CASSLDRQDPRTQYF. The DNA of the CDR3 is TGTGCCAGCAGCTTAGATAGGCAGGACCCCAGGACCCAGTACTTC.

V is TRBV10-3 and J is TRBJ2-7, with TRBD1 matching 10 bases. With 3 bases clipped from V and 0 bases from J, the junction kept 5 bases outside the gene matches. The CDR3 loop spans 16 amino acids. Looked up from germline, CDR1 is ENHRY and CDR2 is SYGVKD. The CDR3, as DNA: TGTGCCATCAGTGACCCCGGGACAGGGGCCTCCTACGAGCAGTACTTC. This sequence encodes CAISDPGTGASYEQYF.

The chain employs TRBV27 and TRBJ2-1; TRBD2 might be the D (6 bases). Trimming took off 0 bases at V and 5 bases at J, with 14 bases between the two ends. Germline V CDR1 and CDR2: MNHEY, SMNVEV (reference sequence). The CDR3 loop spans 16 amino acids. CDR3: CASSLSRDSNDNEQFF. The CDR3 nucleotides read TGTGCCAGCAGTTTATCGAGGGACTCGAACGACAATGAGCAGTTCTTC.

The genes are TRBV30 and TRBJ2-5; D not certain. Germline V gives CDR1 GTSNPN, CDR2 SVGIG (reference sequence). The ends were cut back, 0 bases at V and 0 bases at J, with 11 bases in the middle. The CDR3 spans 15 residues. This CDR3 reads CAWSVARLNQETQYF. The CDR3 DNA reads as TGTGCCTGGAGTGTAGCCCGACTCAACCAAGAGACCCAGTACTTC.

This chain uses TRBV6-5 with TRBJ2-1; D assignment may be TRBD1 or TRBD2 (5 bases each). The V gene's germline CDR1 is MNHEY and CDR2 SVGAGI. V shed 2 bases and J shed 7 bases, with 15 bases lying between them. The CDR3 extends over 15 amino acids. In nucleotides, the CDR3 is TGTGCCAGCAGTTACGCCGGGACGCAAAATAATGAGCAGTTCTTC. Its protein is CASSYAGTQNNEQFF.

The chain links TRBV15 to TRBJ1-5, with D uncertain. The CDR3 runs 15 residues. V was clipped by 5 bases and J by 2 bases, with 13 bases between them. Germline CDR1 is LNHNV and CDR2 is YYDKDF (reference sequence). CDR3 bases: TGTGCCACCAGCTCCTTGGGCGGGGGCAATCAGCCCCAGCATTTT. Encoded protein: CATSSLGGGNQPQHF. The full variable domain, with the rest looked up from reference TRBV15 and TRBJ1-5, is DAMVIQNPRYQVTQFGKPVTLSCSQTLNHNVMYWYQQKSSQAPKLLFHYYDKDFNNEADTPDNFQSRRPNTSFCFLDIRSPGLGDTAMYLCATSSLGGGNQPQHFGDGTRLSIL.

The gene calls are TRBV6-6 and TRBJ2-2; D is unresolved. Germline V gene sequence: CDR1 MNHNY, CDR2 SVGAGI (reference sequence). Trimming took off 6 bases at V and 3 bases at J, with 8 bases between the two ends. The CDR3 has 13 residues. DNA for the CDR3: TGTGCCAGCAGCCCCGATTACACCGGGGAGCTGTTTTTT. It translates to CASSPDYTGELFF.

CDR3 nucleotides: TGTGCCAGCAGCATGGGACAGACCTATGAAAAACTGTTTTTT. This encodes CASSMGQTYEKLFF. The J gene is TRBJ1-4, the V gene TRBV11-2, with TRBD1 matching 7 bases. Germline assignment: CDR1 SGHAT and CDR2 FQNNGV. The ends lost 5 bases at V and 6 bases at J; junction bases unmatched: 6. CDR3 size: 14 residues.

The rearrangement links TRBV7-2 to TRBJ2-1, with 10 bases that match TRBD2. V shed 1 base, J shed 8 bases, and the junction held 5 bases outside the gene matches. CDR1 is SGHTA, CDR2 FQGNSA, per germline. The length of the CDR3 is 15 residues. CDR3 in DNA: TGTGCCAGCAGCTTAGGTCTAGCGGGAGTATATGAGCAGTTCTTC. Translation gives CASSLGLAGVYEQFF.

Comments on this clone: Other DNA sequences in the sample encode the same CDR3. The chain is built from TRBV9 and TRBJ1-1; D is unresolved. The V end lost 0 bases, the J end lost 5 bases, and 8 bases lay between the germline ends. CDR1 is SGDLS and CDR2 is YYNGEE in the germline V gene. CDR3 size: 13 residues. CDR3 DNA sequence: TGTGCCAGCAGCGTAGGAGGGAGTACTGAAGCTTTCTTT. Its protein is CASSVGGSTEAFF. The whole variable domain, filled in from reference TRBV9 and TRBJ1-1, reads DSGVTQTPKHLITATGQRVTLRCSPRSGDLSVYWYQQSLDQGLQFLIQYYNGEERAKGNILERFSAQQFPDLHSELNLSSLELGDSALYFCASSVGGSTEAFFGQGTRLTVV.

The rearrangement joins TRBV7-8 to TRBJ1-5, with a tentative D call TRBD1 (5 bases). This CDR3 has 16 amino acids. Germline values: CDR1 SGHVS, CDR2 FQNEAQ. Trimming shortened V by 1 base and J by 2 bases, and 12 bases separated the two germline ends. Written as DNA, the CDR3 is TGTGCCAGCAGCTTAGTCACCGGGGGTGGCAATCAGCCCCAGCATTTT. It specifies CASSLVTGGGNQPQHF.

The genes are TRBV28 and TRBJ2-7, with a possible D match to TRBD1 (6 bases). Germline V gene sequence: CDR1 MDHEN, CDR2 SYDVKM. The CDR3 runs 12 residues. With 8 bases removed from V and 3 bases from J, the gap between germline ends came to 11 bases. CDR3 region: CASDDRNYEQYF. In DNA form, the CDR3 reads TGTGCCAGCGACGACAGGAACTACGAGCAGTACTTC. The variable domain in full, completed from reference TRBV28 and TRBJ2-7, reads DVKVTQSSRYLVKRTGEKVFLECVQDMDHENMFWYRQDPGLGLRLIYFSYDVKMKEKGDIPEGYSVSREKKERFSLILESASTNQTSMYLCASDDRNYEQYFGPGTRLTVT.

The chain is built from TRBV30 and TRBJ1-1; D gene ambiguous. Trimming removed 2 bases from V and 5 bases from J, with 18 bases in between. The CDR3 covers 15 residues. CDR1 is GTSNPN, CDR2 SVGIG, per germline (reference sequence). The CDR3 reads CAWSFGWELPTEAFF. The CDR3 DNA reads as TGTGCCTGGAGTTTCGGGTGGGAGCTGCCAACTGAAGCTTTCTTT.

The gene calls are TRBV30 and TRBJ2-1, with 8 bases that match TRBD2. V shed 2 bases and J 8 bases; nucleotides not matched to a gene: 5. This CDR3 region has 13 residues. Germline V gene data show CDR1 as GTSNPN and CDR2 as SVGIG (reference sequence). CDR3 amino acids: CAWSLSGSDEQFF. For the CDR3, the DNA is TGTGCCTGGAGTCTCAGCGGGAGCGATGAGCAGTTCTTC.

The rearrangement uses TRBV19 and TRBJ2-7; D perhaps matches TRBD1 (6 bases). The V end lost 0 bases, the J end lost 4 bases, and 13 bases lay between the germline ends. Germline CDR1 LNHDA, CDR2 SQIVND (reference sequence). The CDR3 is 15 residues long. CDR3 region: CASSIETGFSYEQYF. The CDR3 DNA is TGTGCCAGTAGTATAGAAACAGGGTTCAGTTACGAGCAGTACTTC.

V gene TRBV15 combines with J gene TRBJ2-1; 9 bases match TRBD2. CDR3 length: 17 amino acids. Germline V gene sequence: CDR1 LNHNV, CDR2 YYDKDF (reference sequence). Unmatched junction bases numbered 9, after V lost 0 bases and J lost 6 bases. CDR3 in amino acids: CATSRDPPSGIFNEQFF. The DNA of the CDR3 is TGTGCCACCAGCAGAGATCCACCTAGCGGGATTTTCAATGAGCAGTTCTTC.

J is TRBJ2-7 and V is TRBV6-5; D is unclear. V was shortened by 4 bases and J by 3 bases, with 7 bases between the two germline ends. This CDR3 has 12 residues. CDR1 is MNHEY and CDR2 is SVGAGI in the germline V gene. The CDR3 sequence is CASSLPGYEQYF. The CDR3 region has the DNA TGTGCCAGCAGTTTACCGGGCTACGAGCAGTACTTC.

The chain joins TRBV7-9 to TRBJ2-7, with 7 positions matching TRBD1. The CDR3 consists of 12 residues. The germline V gene encodes CDR1 SEHNR and CDR2 FQNEAQ (reference sequence). Germline trimming cut 11 bases from V and 2 bases from J; bases unmatched to any gene: 6. The CDR3 spells CAYRDRAYEQYF. CDR3 nucleotide sequence: TGTGCCTACCGGGACAGAGCCTACGAGCAGTACTTC. The variable domain in full, with the rest retrieved from reference TRBV7-9 and TRBJ2-7, is DTGVSQNPRHKITKRGQNVTFRCDPISEHNRLYWYRQTLGQGPEFLTYFQNEAQLEKSRLLSDRFSAERPKGSFSTLEIQRTEQGDSAMYLCAYRDRAYEQYFGPGTRLTVT.

The rearrangement links TRBV5-6 to TRBJ1-2; no clear D gene. The V gene lost 1 base and the J gene lost 4 bases, with 5 bases spanning the gap. Germline CDR1 and CDR2: SGHDT and YYEEEE. The CDR3 is made up of 12 amino acids. The CDR3 spells CASSLMGYGYTF. DNA for the CDR3: TGTGCCAGCAGCTTGATGGGCTATGGCTACACCTTC.

The rearrangement joins TRBV7-9 to TRBJ1-2; D ambiguous. The CDR3 has 15 residues. Trimming pared 3 bases from V and 0 bases from J, leaving 11 bases between. The germline CDR1 and CDR2 sequences are SEHNR and FQNEAQ (reference sequence). The CDR3, as DNA: TGTGCCAGCAGCTTCGGACGCGACTCTAACTATGGCTACACCTTC. This sequence encodes CASSFGRDSNYGYTF.

The chain joins TRBV5-6 to TRBJ1-1, with D unresolved. The ends were cut back, 4 bases at V and 10 bases at J, with 17 bases in the middle. Germline CDR1 is SGHDT and CDR2 is YYEEEE. The CDR3 is 13 residues long. CDR3 residues: CASSPQAATGAFF. CDR3 DNA sequence: TGTGCCAGCAGCCCCCAGGCGGCCACGGGAGCTTTCTTT.

A single count supports this clone. The CDR3 DNA sequence: TGTGCCAGCAGCTCAACACACGAGCAGTACTTC. Residues: CASSSTHEQYF. The rearrangement joins TRBV5-4 to TRBJ2-5; D not resolved. TRBJ2-7 matches the DNA end more closely, so the J call is doubtful. Per the germline V gene, CDR1 is SGHNT and CDR2 is YYREEE (reference sequence). CDR3 size: 11 residues.

V and J are TRBV7-2 and TRBJ2-1, with 9 bases fitting TRBD2. V lost 1 base, J lost 9 bases, and 7 bases stayed unmatched. The CDR3 covers 15 residues. Germline CDR1 is SGHTA and CDR2 is FQGNSA. The chain's CDR3 is CASSLGTSARSEQFF. CDR3 sequence (DNA): TGTGCCAGCAGCTTAGGGACTAGCGCACGGAGTGAGCAGTTCTTC.

CDR3 coding DNA: TGTGCCAGTAGTCCCGCCCGGCATATGGACAACTATGGCTACACCTTC. Amino acids: CASSPARHMDNYGYTF. This chain connects TRBV19 to TRBJ1-2; no firm D call. With 5 bases removed from V and 2 bases from J, the gap between germline ends came to 18 bases. CDR3 length: 16 amino acids. CDR1 LNHDA and CDR2 SQIVND come from the germline V gene (reference sequence). Using reference TRBV19 and TRBJ1-2 for the parts outside the CDR3, the full variable domain is DGGITQSPKYLFRKEGQNVTLSCEQNLNHDAMYWYRQDPGQGLRLIYYSQIVNDFQKGDIAEGYSVSREKKESFPLTVTSAQKNPTAFYLCASSPARHMDNYGYTFGSGTRLTVV.

The chain couples TRBV6-1 to TRBJ2-2, with 7 bases fitting TRBD1. In germline, CDR1 is MNHNS, CDR2 SASEGT. CDR3 length: 13 residues. The ends lost 9 bases at V and 1 base at J; junction bases unmatched: 2. The CDR3 nucleotides read TGTGCCAGGGGGACAGAGAACACCGGGGAGCTGTTTTTT. Residues: CARGTENTGELFF.